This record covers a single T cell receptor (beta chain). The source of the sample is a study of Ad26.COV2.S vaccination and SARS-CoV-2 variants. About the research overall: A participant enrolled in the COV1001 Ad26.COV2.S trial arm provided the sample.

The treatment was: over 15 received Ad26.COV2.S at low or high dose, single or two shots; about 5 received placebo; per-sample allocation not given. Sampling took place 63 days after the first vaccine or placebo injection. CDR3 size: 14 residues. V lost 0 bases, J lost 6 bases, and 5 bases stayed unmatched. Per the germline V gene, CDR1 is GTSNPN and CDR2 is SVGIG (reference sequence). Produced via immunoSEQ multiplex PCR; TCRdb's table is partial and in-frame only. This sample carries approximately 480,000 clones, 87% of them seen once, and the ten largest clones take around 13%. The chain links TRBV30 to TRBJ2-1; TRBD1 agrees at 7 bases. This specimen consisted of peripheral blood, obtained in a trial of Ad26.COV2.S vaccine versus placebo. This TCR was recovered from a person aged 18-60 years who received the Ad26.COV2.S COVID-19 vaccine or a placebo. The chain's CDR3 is CAWSVRSGGNEQFF. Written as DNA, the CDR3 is TGTGCCTGGAGTGTACGGTCAGGGGGCAATGAGCAGTTCTTC.